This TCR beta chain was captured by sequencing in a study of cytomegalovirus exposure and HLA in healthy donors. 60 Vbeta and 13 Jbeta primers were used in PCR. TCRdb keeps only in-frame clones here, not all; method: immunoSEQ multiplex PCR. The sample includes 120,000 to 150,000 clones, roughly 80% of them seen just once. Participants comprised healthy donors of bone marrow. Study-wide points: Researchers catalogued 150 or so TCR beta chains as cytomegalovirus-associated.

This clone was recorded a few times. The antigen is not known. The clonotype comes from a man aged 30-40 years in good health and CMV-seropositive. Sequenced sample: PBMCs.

This chain's CDR3 is CASSSPGQLTLNTEAFF. The CDR3 DNA reads TGTGCCAGCAGTTCCCCGGGACAGCTGACTTTGAACACTGAAGCTTTCTTT. V and J are TRBV28 and TRBJ1-1; 7 nucleotides align to TRBD1. The CDR3 is made up of 17 amino acids. V lost 4 bases, J lost 0 bases, and 11 bases stayed unmatched. Germline V gene data show CDR1 as MDHEN and CDR2 as SYDVKM. Complete variable domain (other parts from reference TRBV28 and TRBJ1-1): DVKVTQSSRYLVKRTGEKVFLECVQDMDHENMFWYRQDPGLGLRLIYFSYDVKMKEKGDIPEGYSVSREKKERFSLILESASTNQTSMYLCASSSPGQLTLNTEAFFGQGTRLTVV.